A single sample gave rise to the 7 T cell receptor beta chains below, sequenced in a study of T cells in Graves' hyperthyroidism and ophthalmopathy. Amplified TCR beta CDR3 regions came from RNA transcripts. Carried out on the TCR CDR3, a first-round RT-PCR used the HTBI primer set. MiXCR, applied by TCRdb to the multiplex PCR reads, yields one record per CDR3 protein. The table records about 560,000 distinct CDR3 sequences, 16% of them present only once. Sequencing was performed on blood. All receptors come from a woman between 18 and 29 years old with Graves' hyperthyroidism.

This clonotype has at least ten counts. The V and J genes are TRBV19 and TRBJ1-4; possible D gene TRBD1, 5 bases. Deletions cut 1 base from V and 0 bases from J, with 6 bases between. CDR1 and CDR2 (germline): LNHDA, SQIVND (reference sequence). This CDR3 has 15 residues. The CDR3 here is CASSIVQATNEKLFF. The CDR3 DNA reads TGTGCCAGTAGTATAGTACAGGCAACTAATGAAAAACTGTTTTTT.

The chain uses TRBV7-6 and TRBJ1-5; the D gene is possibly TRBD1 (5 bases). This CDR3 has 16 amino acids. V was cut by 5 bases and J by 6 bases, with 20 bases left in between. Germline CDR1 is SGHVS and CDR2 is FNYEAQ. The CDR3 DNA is TGTGCCAGCAGCCCGGTAGTGACAGCGGCGGGTCAGCCCCAGCATTTT. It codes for CASSPVVTAAGQPQHF.

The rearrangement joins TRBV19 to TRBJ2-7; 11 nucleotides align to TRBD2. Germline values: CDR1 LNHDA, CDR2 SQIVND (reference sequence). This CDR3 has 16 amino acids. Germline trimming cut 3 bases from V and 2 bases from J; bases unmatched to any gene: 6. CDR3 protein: CASSIKGTSGPYEQYF. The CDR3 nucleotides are TGTGCCAGTAGTATTAAAGGGACTAGCGGACCCTACGAGCAGTACTTC. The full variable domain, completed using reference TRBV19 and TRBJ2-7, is DGGITQSPKYLFRKEGQNVTLSCEQNLNHDAMYWYRQDPGQGLRLIYYSQIVNDFQKGDIAEGYSVSREKKESFPLTVTSAQKNPTAFYLCASSIKGTSGPYEQYFGPGTRLTVT.

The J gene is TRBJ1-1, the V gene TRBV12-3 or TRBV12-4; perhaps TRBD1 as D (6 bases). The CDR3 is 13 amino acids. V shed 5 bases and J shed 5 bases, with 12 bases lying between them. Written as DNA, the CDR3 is TGTGCCAGCAGTACCGGGGGCCGAACTGAAGCTTTCTTT. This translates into CASSTGGRTEAFF.

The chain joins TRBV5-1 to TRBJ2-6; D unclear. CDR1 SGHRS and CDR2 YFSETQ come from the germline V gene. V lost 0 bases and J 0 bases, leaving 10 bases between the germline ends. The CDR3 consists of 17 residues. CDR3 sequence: CASSLARIHSGANVLTF. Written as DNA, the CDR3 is TGCGCCAGCAGCTTGGCCAGGATACACTCTGGGGCCAACGTCCTGACTTTC.

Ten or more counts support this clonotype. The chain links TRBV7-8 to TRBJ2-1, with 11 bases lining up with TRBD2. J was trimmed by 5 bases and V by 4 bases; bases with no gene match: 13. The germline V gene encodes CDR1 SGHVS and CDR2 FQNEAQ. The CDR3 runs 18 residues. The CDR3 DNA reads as TGTGCCAGCAGCTATCCGGCTAGCGGGGGGCCGGGAAACAATGAGCAGTTCTTC. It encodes CASSYPASGGPGNNEQFF.

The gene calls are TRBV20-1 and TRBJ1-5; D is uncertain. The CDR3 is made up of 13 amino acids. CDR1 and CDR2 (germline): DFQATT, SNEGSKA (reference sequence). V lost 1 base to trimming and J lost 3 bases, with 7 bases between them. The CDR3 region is CSARAIYNQPQHF. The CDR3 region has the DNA TGCAGTGCTAGAGCCATATACAATCAGCCCCAGCATTTT.